The 3 T cell receptor beta chains reported below all come from one sample, sequenced in a study of shared clonotypes between healthy human individuals. Measured with immunoSEQ multiplex PCR; TCRdb has only the in-frame clones, and not every one. The table has around 450,000 clones, 70% to 80% seen once. Material: PBMCs. The receptors derive from a woman in her thirties or forties in good health. Some clones in this sample may be carry-over from other donors' samples.

The DNA for the CDR3 is TGTGCCAGCAGCTTAAATCTGGGTGAGGCCCAGTACTTC. Amino acids: CASSLNLGEAQYF. The V gene is TRBV7-3, the J gene TRBJ2-5, with no clear D. Trimming stripped 1 base from V and 9 bases from J, with 12 bases between. Germline V gives CDR1 SGHTA, CDR2 FQGTGA. The CDR3 loop spans 13 amino acids.

The chain joins TRBV10-3 to TRBJ2-7, with TRBD2 matching over 7 bases. The CDR3 length is 15 residues. From germline, CDR1 is ENHRY and CDR2 SYGVKD. V was pared by 4 bases and J by 3 bases, with 9 bases of the junction left unmatched. The CDR3 DNA reads TGTGCCATCAGTGGTCCGGGACTACAGAACTACGAGCAGTACTTC. Translating gives CAISGPGLQNYEQYF.

The chain recombines TRBV28 with TRBJ2-7; D gene unclear. Germline lookup yields CDR1 MDHEN and CDR2 SYDVKM. The CDR3 totals 12 residues. V lost 6 bases and J 9 bases, leaving 15 bases between the germline ends. CDR3 region: CASRLGPLAQYF. In DNA form, the CDR3 reads TGTGCCAGCAGACTCGGGCCTTTGGCGCAGTACTTC.